The present TCR beta chain was sequenced within a study of T-cell reconstitution after alpha-beta-depleted transplantation in children. This clonotype was found a few times. Molecular barcoding with unique molecular identifiers was used for the TCRbeta library. TCRdb fed the PCR reads into MiXCR, producing one record per CDR3 protein. This sample yields nearly 550,000 distinct CDR3 sequences, of which approximately 20% are seen a single time; approximately 3% belongs to the top ten. This CDR3 comprises 12 residues. The germline V gene encodes CDR1 DFQATT and CDR2 SNEGSKA (reference sequence). Trimming took 5 bases from V and 11 from J, leaving 16 bases between them.

This TCR derives from a human donor who donated a stem cell graft to a child with acute lymphoblastic leukemia. The chain is built from TRBV20-1 and TRBJ1-5; D is undetermined. The sample consisted of PBMCs from the stem cell graft donor, taken from the stem cell graft. The CDR3 protein is CSAVDVVGSQHF. The CDR3 DNA is TGCAGTGCTGTGGATGTCGTGGGGTCCCAGCATTTT.